These 6 T cell receptor beta chains were all obtained from the same sample, sequenced in a study of blood T cell repertoires in COVID-19. The table came from immunoSEQ multiplex PCR; TCRdb's copy has only in-frame clones and leaves some out. The data show about 280,000 clones, about nine tenths seen once. The sequenced material came from peripheral blood. These receptors were taken from a woman aged 25 to 45 with active or convalescent COVID-19.

The V and J genes are TRBV27 and TRBJ1-1, with TRBD1 matching over 8 bases. Germline V lookup: CDR1 MNHEY, CDR2 SMNVEV (reference sequence). The CDR3 extends over 16 amino acids. Trimming removed 5 bases from V and 1 base from J; junction bases left unmatched: 9. The DNA of the CDR3 is TGTGCCAGCAGTCCCGGACAGGGAGGCGGGAACACTGAAGCTTTCTTT. It translates to CASSPGQGGGNTEAFF.

V and J are TRBV6-6 and TRBJ1-2, with 9 nucleotides matching TRBD1. After removal of 2 bases from V and 3 bases from J, the junction contained 4 bases not matched to a gene. CDR3 size: 15 residues. Germline V gives CDR1 MNHNY, CDR2 SVGAGI (reference sequence). The CDR3 loop is CASSYPGQGYYGYTF. The DNA of the CDR3 is TGTGCCAGCAGTTACCCCGGACAGGGGTACTATGGCTACACCTTC.

J is TRBJ2-7 and V is TRBV6-2 or TRBV6-3, with D possibly TRBD1 on 6 matching bases. V lost 2 bases and J 1 base, leaving 15 bases between the germline ends. CDR1 is MNHEY and CDR2 is SVGEGT in the germline V gene. CDR3 length: 16 amino acids. This CDR3 is CASSYPLWTDSYEQYF. The CDR3, as DNA: TGTGCCAGCAGTTACCCTTTATGGACAGATTCCTACGAGCAGTACTTC.

This clone appeared once. The genes are TRBV4-3 and TRBJ1-6, with D uncertain. Germline values: CDR1 LGHNA, CDR2 YSLEER. This CDR3 region has 16 residues. V was clipped by 0 bases and J by 10 bases, with 16 bases between them. The CDR3 spells CASSQDLRDSGSPLHF. CDR3 sequence (DNA): TGCGCCAGCAGCCAAGATTTAAGGGATTCGGGATCACCCCTCCACTTT.

This rearrangement joins TRBV3-1 (or the pseudogene TRBV3-2) to TRBJ2-6; D is unclear. V dropped 4 bases and J dropped 11 bases, with 6 bases sitting between them. CDR1 LGHDT and CDR2 YNNKEL come from the germline V gene (reference sequence). The CDR3 has 11 amino acids. The CDR3 nucleotides are TGTGCCAGCAGCCTCCCGGACGTCCTGACTTTC. Protein sequence: CASSLPDVLTF.

The chain employs TRBV6-5 and TRBJ1-1; the D gene is possibly TRBD1 (6 bases). V dropped 10 bases and J dropped 1 base, with 16 bases sitting between them. The CDR3 consists of 14 residues. CDR1 and CDR2 (germline): MNHEY, SVGAGI. CDR3 residues: CAISRKGGNTEAFF. CDR3 sequence (DNA): TGTGCCATCTCCAGGAAAGGGGGGAACACTGAAGCTTTCTTT.